The 25 T cell receptor beta chains below were found in one sample sequenced in a study of tumor-infiltrating lymphocytes in localized non-small cell lung cancer. Libraries were prepared by immunoSEQ multiplex PCR; TCRdb keeps only in-frame clonotypes and omits some of them. This repertoire shows approximately 15,000 clones, around 70% found once; its top ten account for over 7.5%. Sequenced material: lung tumor tissue. These receptors were taken from a human donor with non-small cell lung cancer.

The chain carries TRBV28 and TRBJ1-2; D gene uncertain. CDR3 length equals 15 residues. In germline, CDR1 is MDHEN, CDR2 SYDVKM. Trimming stripped 6 bases from V and 0 bases from J, with 14 bases between. DNA of the CDR3: TGTGCCAGCAGCTCCCCCGGTGGAGCTAACTATGGCTACACCTTC. This encodes CASSSPGGANYGYTF.

The chain combines TRBV7-2 with TRBJ2-3; D unclear. Germline CDR1 reads SGHTA; CDR2 reads FQGNSA. CDR3 size: 15 residues. V was shortened by 3 bases and J by 0 bases, with 10 bases between the two germline ends. The CDR3 DNA reads TGTGCCAGCAGCTTGGACGGCTATAGCACAGATACGCAGTATTTT. It codes for CASSLDGYSTDTQYF.

V and J are TRBV9 and TRBJ2-1, with D possibly matching TRBD2 (7 bases). Germline V gives CDR1 SGDLS, CDR2 YYNGEE. Between the trimmed V and J ends, which lost 0 bases and 6 bases, there was a span of 19 bases. CDR3 length: 17 amino acids. This chain's CDR3 is CASSVDPGGAPLNEQFF. Written as DNA, the CDR3 is TGTGCCAGCAGCGTAGATCCGGGGGGCGCCCCTCTCAATGAGCAGTTCTTC.

This clone is classed as medium-sized. The chain joins TRBV7-8 to TRBJ2-2; D is unresolved. Germline V gene sequence: CDR1 SGHVS, CDR2 FQNEAQ. The V and J ends lost 1 base and 3 bases respectively, with 3 bases between them. This CDR3 has 13 residues. Here the CDR3 DNA reads TGTGCCAGCAGCTTAGTGGACACCGGGGAGCTGTTTTTT. It is translated as CASSLVDTGELFF.

The V call is TRBV21-1, the J call TRBJ1-5. TRBV21-1 constitutes a pseudogene. The CDR3 consists of 16 residues. The CDR3 is CAFARAGRKLIKPQHF. Written as DNA, the CDR3 is TGTGCCTTCGCGAGGGCAGGGCGAAAGTTAATCAAGCCCCAGCATTTT.

This clone was seen once. The CDR3 coding sequence is TGTGCCAGTAGTATAAACAGCTACTACGAGCAGTACTTC. Its translation: CASSINSYYEQYF. This rearrangement joins TRBV19 to TRBJ2-7; no firm D call. CDR1 is LNHDA and CDR2 is SQIVND in the germline V gene (reference sequence). V was trimmed by 2 bases and J by 3 bases, leaving 8 bases between them. The CDR3 has 13 amino acids.

The V call is TRBV5-4, the J call TRBJ1-6; possibly TRBD1 for D (5 bases). The CDR3 extends over 16 amino acids. Trimming cost V 1 base and J 10 bases, with 18 bases left between them. The germline CDR1 and CDR2 sequences are SGHNT and YYREEE (reference sequence). Here the CDR3 reads CASSLNWDPVASPLHF. CDR3 bases: TGTGCCAGCAGCTTGAATTGGGACCCTGTTGCATCACCCCTCCACTTT. Complete variable domain (other parts from reference TRBV5-4 and TRBJ1-6): ETGVTQSPTHLIKTRGQQVTLRCSSQSGHNTVSWYQQALGQGPQFIFQYYREEENGRGNFPPRFSGLQFPNYSSELNVNALELDDSALYLCASSLNWDPVASPLHFGNGTRLTVT.

This clone was seen a single time. CDR3 nucleotide sequence: TGTGCCAGTAGTATGGGGGATCAGCCCCAGCATTTT. Encoded protein: CASSMGDQPQHF. The chain carries TRBV19 and TRBJ1-5; D is possibly TRBD1 (5 bases). V shed 3 bases and J shed 5 bases, with 5 bases lying between them. This CDR3 has 12 residues. Per the germline V gene, CDR1 is LNHDA and CDR2 is SQIVND (reference sequence).

This clone appeared once. The chain carries TRBV19 and TRBJ1-4; tentative D call: TRBD1 (5 bases). The V and J ends lost 7 bases and 8 bases respectively, with 14 bases between them. The germline V gene encodes CDR1 LNHDA and CDR2 SQIVND (reference sequence). The CDR3 sequence is 13 residues long. CDR3 in amino acids: CASKGTRGEKLFF. The CDR3 bases are TGTGCCAGTAAGGGGACGCGTGGGGAAAAACTGTTTTTT.

The gene calls are TRBV5-4 and TRBJ1-2; D is ambiguous. The CDR3 length is 14 residues. V lost 4 bases, J lost 0 bases, and 10 bases lay in between. Per germline, CDR1 SGHNT and CDR2 YYREEE (reference sequence). The CDR3 DNA sequence: TGTGCCAGCAGCCCTATCGGGACTAACTATGGCTACACCTTC. It specifies CASSPIGTNYGYTF.

The rearrangement links TRBV6-6 to TRBJ2-3; 7 bases line up with TRBD2. The CDR3 consists of 15 residues. V gave up 0 bases and J gave up 5 bases; unmatched junction bases: 5. Looked up from germline, CDR1 is MNHNY and CDR2 is SVGAGI (reference sequence). The CDR3 DNA is TGTGCCAGCAGTTACTCGACGGGGACTATAGATACGCAGTATTTT. Translated, it gives CASSYSTGTIDTQYF.

V is TRBV6-1 and J is TRBJ2-3; no firm D call. The CDR3 totals 12 residues. The ends were cut back, 1 base at V and 9 bases at J, with 8 bases in the middle. Germline CDR1 reads MNHNS; CDR2 reads SASEGT. CDR3 amino acids: CASSEGPNTQYF. For the CDR3, the DNA is TGTGCCAGCAGTGAAGGCCCCAACACGCAGTATTTT.

This chain joins TRBV7-6 and TRBJ2-7; 10 bases line up with TRBD2. The CDR3 totals 17 residues. J was trimmed by 1 base and V by 4 bases; bases with no gene match: 10. Germline CDR1 SGHVS, CDR2 FNYEAQ. The CDR3 protein is CASSSSTSGAPSYEQYF. The CDR3 region has the DNA TGTGCCAGCAGCTCCTCAACTAGCGGGGCCCCTTCCTACGAGCAGTACTTC. Full variable domain (remainder filled in from reference TRBV7-6 and TRBJ2-7): GAGVSQSPRYKVTKRGQDVALRCDPISGHVSLYWYRQALGQGPEFLTYFNYEAQQDKSGLPNDRFSAERPEGSISTLTIQRTEQRDSAMYRCASSSSTSGAPSYEQYFGPGTRLTVT.

In this sample, this clone turned up once. The J gene is TRBJ2-5, the V gene TRBV30, with 11 bases lining up with TRBD2. This CDR3 region has 15 residues. Losses at the gene ends were 1 base for V and 7 bases for J; bases not matched to a gene: 8. CDR1 is GTSNPN and CDR2 is SVGIG in the germline V gene (reference sequence). The CDR3 region is CAWSGSSGRRGTQYF. DNA for the CDR3: TGTGCCTGGAGTGGGTCTAGCGGGAGGCGGGGGACCCAGTACTTC.

The chain carries TRBV6-6 and TRBJ1-6, with 10 bases identical to TRBD1. With V trimmed by 5 bases and J by 5 bases, 6 bases remained unmatched. This CDR3 has 16 amino acids. Germline assignment: CDR1 MNHNY and CDR2 SVGAGI (reference sequence). CDR3 amino acids: CASSKGTGVNNSPLHF. Written as DNA, the CDR3 is TGTGCCAGCAGTAAAGGGACAGGGGTGAATAATTCACCCCTCCACTTT.

V usage is TRBV7-8 and J usage is TRBJ1-2, with 8 bases identical to TRBD1. The CDR3 sequence is 15 residues long. With 3 bases clipped from V and 6 bases from J, the junction kept 9 bases outside the gene matches. Germline-derived CDR1 and CDR2 are SGHVS and FQNEAQ. CDR3 in amino acids: CASSLLTGGTDGYTF. The CDR3 DNA follows: TGTGCCAGCAGCTTGCTAACAGGGGGAACGGATGGCTACACCTTC.

V and J are TRBV7-6 and TRBJ2-1; possibly TRBD1 for D (5 bases). The V gene lost 4 bases and the J gene lost 1 base, with 11 bases spanning the gap. This CDR3 spans 15 amino acids. CDR1 is SGHVS, CDR2 FNYEAQ, per germline. The CDR3 DNA follows: TGTGCCAGCAGCTCTTCGGACACGTCCTACAATGAGCAGTTCTTC. This encodes CASSSSDTSYNEQFF.

The V gene is TRBV6-5, the J gene TRBJ2-3, with 9 bases matching TRBD2. Trimming cost V 10 bases and J 2 bases; bases outside gene matches: 1. CDR1 and CDR2 from the germline V gene are MNHEY and SVGAGI. The CDR3 runs 12 residues. The chain's CDR3 is CATSGNTDTQYF. The CDR3 nucleotides are TGTGCCACTAGCGGGAACACAGATACGCAGTATTTT.

The chain carries TRBV4-2 and TRBJ2-5; D unresolved. This CDR3 spans 14 amino acids. V was cut by 3 bases and J by 5 bases, with 13 bases left in between. Germline assignment: CDR1 LGHNA and CDR2 YNFKEQ. The CDR3 DNA is TGTGCCAGCAGCCATACTCAAGTCTGGGAGACCCAGTACTTC. Encoded protein: CASSHTQVWETQYF.

This rearrangement joins TRBV2 to TRBJ1-1; D may be TRBD1 (6 bases). This CDR3 is built from 15 residues. V lost 10 bases and J 7 bases, leaving 25 bases between the germline ends. Germline V lookup: CDR1 SNHLY, CDR2 FYNNEI. CDR3 nucleotides: TGTGCCACACAGGGCTCGGTGGGTCGAACAGGTGAAGCTTTCTTT. This sequence encodes CATQGSVGRTGEAFF.

The chain carries TRBV5-1 and TRBJ2-3, with TRBD2 as a possible D gene (6 bases). Between the trimmed V and J ends, which lost 9 bases and 6 bases, there was a span of 17 bases. Germline V lookup: CDR1 SGHRS, CDR2 YFSETQ. The CDR3 extends over 13 amino acids. The CDR3 loop is CATRPIGSDTQYF. Written as DNA, the CDR3 is TGCGCCACGCGCCCAATCGGGAGTGATACGCAGTATTTT.

This chain joins TRBV7-9 and TRBJ2-2, with D perhaps TRBD2 (6 bases). V lost 3 bases to trimming and J lost 3 bases, with 11 bases between them. The CDR3 covers 15 residues. The germline V gene has CDR1 SEHNR and CDR2 FQNEAQ (reference sequence). CDR3: CASSFGRRDTGELFF. The DNA for the CDR3 is TGTGCCAGCAGCTTCGGGAGACGGGACACCGGGGAGCTGTTTTTT.

This clone was observed a single time. This sequence joins TRBV19 and TRBJ2-1, with D perhaps TRBD2 (6 bases). The CDR3 is 15 residues long. Trimming removed 5 bases from V and 0 bases from J, with 11 bases in between. Per the germline V gene, CDR1 is LNHDA and CDR2 is SQIVND (reference sequence). The CDR3 loop is CASSQQGGSYNEQFF. CDR3 DNA sequence: TGTGCCAGTAGTCAGCAGGGAGGCTCCTACAATGAGCAGTTCTTC.

This clone was seen a few times. The chain carries TRBV6-6 and TRBJ2-3, with D perhaps TRBD2 (8 bases). The germline V gene encodes CDR1 MNHNY and CDR2 SVGAGI (reference sequence). The CDR3 consists of 16 residues. V lost 7 bases, J lost 5 bases, and 22 bases lay in between. The CDR3 region has the DNA TGTGCCAGCACTAAGGGGGCGGGAGGCCGCGGAGATACGCAGTATTTT. Translated, it gives CASTKGAGGRGDTQYF.

The rearrangement uses TRBV6-5 and TRBJ1-2; D gene unclear. The CDR3 contains 12 residues. Looked up from germline, CDR1 is MNHEY and CDR2 is SVGAGI. V dropped 6 bases and J dropped 2 bases, with 7 bases sitting between them. This CDR3 is CASRSENYGYTF. Here the CDR3 DNA reads TGTGCCAGCAGATCAGAGAACTATGGCTACACCTTC.